What follows are 21 T cell receptor beta chains derived from one specimen sequenced in a study of shared clonotypes between healthy human individuals. Method: immunoSEQ multiplex PCR; TCRdb's copy keeps in-frame clones and lacks some. The sample consists of 2 million to 3 million clones, approximately 94% of them appearing once. The sequenced material came from naive CD4+ T cells from PBMCs. Subset denoted: CD45RA+ positively selected. These receptors originate from a man between 18 and 29 years old in good health. Some clones in this sample may be carry-over from other donors' samples.

The chain combines TRBV13 with TRBJ2-7; 11 bases are shared with TRBD2. Germline-derived CDR1 and CDR2 are PRHDT and FYEKMQ (reference sequence). The CDR3 loop spans 15 amino acids. J was trimmed by 3 bases and V by 6 bases; bases with no gene match: 7. DNA for the CDR3: TGTGCCAGCAGTCCCAGACTAGCGGGAAACTACGAGCAGTACTTC. It specifies CASSPRLAGNYEQYF.

V gene TRBV27 combines with J gene TRBJ1-2, with 9 bases matching TRBD1. V gave up 5 bases and J gave up 4 bases; unmatched junction bases: 8. Germline assignment: CDR1 MNHEY and CDR2 SMNVEV (reference sequence). The CDR3 is 15 residues long. CDR3 loop: CASSTFRDRAYGYTF. The CDR3 region has the DNA TGTGCCAGCAGTACTTTCCGGGACAGGGCCTATGGCTACACCTTC.

The rearrangement joins TRBV18 to TRBJ1-2; 10 bases line up with TRBD1. V dropped 4 bases and J dropped 2; count of bases not matched to a gene: 4. Germline-derived CDR1 and CDR2 are KGHSH and LQKENI. The CDR3 runs to 15 residues. The CDR3, as DNA: TGTGCCAGCTCACTTGGGACAGGGGACAACTATGGCTACACCTTC. Protein: CASSLGTGDNYGYTF.

The chain recombines TRBV30 with TRBJ1-3; D remains unclear. The V end was cut by 2 bases, the J end by 8 bases, with 10 bases between. CDR1 is GTSNPN and CDR2 is SVGIG in the germline V gene (reference sequence). This CDR3 region has 12 residues. The CDR3, as DNA: TGTGCCTGGAGTCCCCGGGGAGACACCATATATTTT. The encoded protein is CAWSPRGDTIYF.

Worth noting for this clone: Other DNA sequences in the sample encode the same CDR3. The chain recombines TRBV28 with TRBJ2-7; perhaps TRBD2 as D (6 bases). CDR3 length equals 13 residues. V gave up 2 bases and J gave up 2 bases, with 7 bases separating them. Germline CDR1 and CDR2: MDHEN and SYDVKM. This chain's CDR3 is CASSLGGPYEQYF. DNA of the CDR3: TGTGCCAGCAGTTTAGGAGGGCCCTACGAGCAGTACTTC.

The chain employs TRBV5-4 and TRBJ1-4, with D tentatively TRBD1 (6 bases). V lost 5 bases and J lost 0, with 17 bases in between. Germline V CDR1 and CDR2: SGHNT, YYREEE (reference sequence). The CDR3 has 17 amino acids. CDR3 in DNA: TGTGCCAGCAGTTCGGGACATCCCCTTGCAACTAATGAAAAACTGTTTTTT. It translates to CASSSGHPLATNEKLFF. Looking up the rest from reference TRBV5-4 and TRBJ1-4 gives the full variable domain: ETGVTQSPTHLIKTRGQQVTLRCSSQSGHNTVSWYQQALGQGPQFIFQYYREEENGRGNFPPRFSGLQFPNYSSELNVNALELDDSALYLCASSSGHPLATNEKLFFGSGTQLSVL.

The count of this clone is one. V and J are TRBV5-1 and TRBJ2-2, with a possible D match to TRBD1 (6 bases). This CDR3 contains 15 residues. Germline CDR1 SGHRS, CDR2 YFSETQ. V lost 6 bases and J lost 7, with 19 bases in between. The CDR3 spells CASTVGTTHVGELFF. The CDR3 DNA is TGCGCCAGCACAGTAGGGACAACTCACGTCGGGGAGCTGTTTTTT.

This clone was recorded a few times. The chain couples TRBV28 to TRBJ2-2; 11 bases agree with TRBD1. CDR3 length: 16 amino acids. V trimming: 1 base; J trimming: 5 bases; junction bases outside the gene matches: 3. Germline V gene data show CDR1 as MDHEN and CDR2 as SYDVKM. The CDR3 DNA sequence: TGTGCCAGCAGTTTATATCGGGACAGGGGGACCGGGGAGCTGTTTTTT. Its protein is CASSLYRDRGTGELFF.

The V and J genes are TRBV28 and TRBJ2-1; 8 bases agree with TRBD2. The length of the CDR3 is 15 residues. V was clipped by 5 bases and J by 3 bases; unmatched bases: 6. Germline V lookup: CDR1 MDHEN, CDR2 SYDVKM. The CDR3 coding sequence is TGTGCCAGCAGTGCAGCGGGAGCCGTCTACAATGAGCAGTTCTTC. Translating gives CASSAAGAVYNEQFF.

This clone has a single count. This rearrangement joins TRBV19 to TRBJ1-2; possibly TRBD1 for D (5 bases). The CDR3 runs to 15 residues. Per germline, CDR1 LNHDA and CDR2 SQIVND (reference sequence). With 5 bases removed from V and 6 bases from J, the gap between germline ends came to 19 bases. The CDR3 spells CASSPGRDGTHGYTF. The CDR3 DNA reads as TGTGCCAGTAGTCCCGGTCGGGACGGAACCCATGGCTACACCTTC.

The chain uses TRBV27 and TRBJ2-1, with a weak D call TRBD2 (6 bases). CDR3 length: 15 amino acids. Germline assignment: CDR1 MNHEY and CDR2 SMNVEV (reference sequence). Trimming removed 3 bases from V and 7 bases from J, with 16 bases in between. CDR3 in DNA: TGTGCCAGCAGTTTGACTCGGGAGTCGTCGAATGAGCAGTTCTTC. Its protein product is CASSLTRESSNEQFF.

The chain employs TRBV28 and TRBJ2-1; 10 bases fit TRBD1. With 8 bases clipped from V and 4 bases from J, the junction kept 5 bases outside the gene matches. The CDR3 consists of 14 residues. Germline V gives CDR1 MDHEN, CDR2 SYDVKM. CDR3 sequence reads: CASSRQGAYNEQFF. DNA for the CDR3: TGTGCCAGCTCGAGACAGGGGGCATACAATGAGCAGTTCTTC.

V usage is TRBV5-4 and J usage is TRBJ2-5; the D gene is possibly TRBD1 (6 bases). This CDR3 is built from 18 residues. Trimming removed 1 base at V and 2 bases at J, with 21 bases between. CDR1 is SGHNT and CDR2 is YYREEE in the germline V gene (reference sequence). The CDR3 protein is CASSLRPRRTATQETQYF. The DNA of the CDR3 is TGTGCCAGCAGCTTGCGCCCAAGGCGGACAGCAACACAAGAGACCCAGTACTTC.

A word on this clone: Other DNA sequences within the sample encode an identical CDR3. V gene TRBV18 combines with J gene TRBJ2-7, with 7 bases fitting TRBD1. The germline V gene has CDR1 KGHSH and CDR2 LQKENI. The CDR3 covers 14 residues. V lost 3 bases to trimming and J lost 2 bases; unmatched junction nucleotides: 4. In nucleotides, the CDR3 is TGTGCCAGCTCACCGCTGGGACAGCCCTACGAGCAGTACTTC. This gives the protein CASSPLGQPYEQYF. The variable domain in full, completed from reference TRBV18 and TRBJ2-7, reads NAGVMQNPRHLVRRRGQEARLRCSPMKGHSHVYWYRQLPEEGLKFMVYLQKENIIDESGMPKERFSAEFPKEGPSILRIQQVVRGDSAAYFCASSPLGQPYEQYFGPGTRLTVT.

The chain joins TRBV4-3 to TRBJ2-3, with 10 positions matching TRBD1. The CDR3 is 16 residues long. Trimming at V came to 2 bases and at J to 10 bases, leaving 12 bases not matched to a gene. The germline V gene has CDR1 LGHNA and CDR2 YSLEER. CDR3 region: CASSQLTGTGVGPQYF. CDR3 bases: TGCGCCAGCAGCCAACTGACCGGGACAGGGGTGGGACCGCAGTATTTT.

The rearrangement uses TRBV4-1 and TRBJ2-1; 13 bases match TRBD2. The J segment lost 2 bases and the V segment lost 2 bases, leaving 3 bases of the junction unmatched. Germline V CDR1 and CDR2: MGHRA, YSYEKL. This CDR3 spans 17 amino acids. CDR3 nucleotides: TGCGCCAGCAGCCAAACTAGCGGGAGGGCCGCCTACAATGAGCAGTTCTTC. It codes for CASSQTSGRAAYNEQFF.

The chain recombines TRBV5-4 with TRBJ2-7; 8 nucleotides match TRBD2. The CDR3 spans 15 residues. CDR1 is SGHNT and CDR2 is YYREEE in the germline V gene (reference sequence). V gave up 0 bases and J gave up 6 bases; unmatched junction bases: 8. As DNA, the CDR3 is TGTGCCAGCAGCTTGGCGGGAGGGTGGGGGCGCGAGCAGTACTTC. Translating it yields CASSLAGGWGREQYF.

The genes are TRBV6-1 and TRBJ1-4, with D perhaps TRBD1 (5 bases). Germline V gene lookup returns CDR1 MNHNS and CDR2 SASEGT. The germline V and J ends were trimmed by 4 bases and 10 bases, with 13 bases remaining between them. CDR3 length equals 13 residues. Here the CDR3 DNA reads TGTGCCAGCAGTGGGCAGGGATCAGGAAAACTGTTTTTT. This sequence encodes CASSGQGSGKLFF.

This chain joins TRBV7-9 and TRBJ2-2; perhaps TRBD1 as D (5 bases). Germline values: CDR1 SEHNR, CDR2 FQNEAQ (reference sequence). The length of the CDR3 is 15 residues. This chain's CDR3 is CLSQGRVWDTGELFF. CDR3 bases: TGTCTCTCGCAGGGCAGGGTTTGGGACACCGGGGAGCTGTTTTTT.

The V and J genes are TRBV6-1 and TRBJ2-5, with 11 bases that match TRBD2. Germline CDR1 and CDR2: MNHNS and SASEGT. The junction had 5 bases not matched to a gene; V was cut back by 6 bases and J by 2 bases. CDR3 length: 15 residues. The chain's CDR3 is CASSRLAGGQETQYF. The CDR3 DNA reads as TGTGCCAGCAGCCGTTTAGCGGGAGGGCAAGAGACCCAGTACTTC.

The rearrangement uses TRBV5-5 and TRBJ1-5; 8 nucleotides line up with TRBD1. The CDR3 is made up of 14 amino acids. After removal of 1 base from V and 5 bases from J, the junction contained 2 bases not matched to a gene. CDR1 SGHKS and CDR2 YYEKEE come from the germline V gene (reference sequence). The CDR3 sequence: CASSLIQGDQPQHF. CDR3 sequence (DNA): TGTGCCAGCAGCTTGATACAGGGGGATCAGCCCCAGCATTTT.